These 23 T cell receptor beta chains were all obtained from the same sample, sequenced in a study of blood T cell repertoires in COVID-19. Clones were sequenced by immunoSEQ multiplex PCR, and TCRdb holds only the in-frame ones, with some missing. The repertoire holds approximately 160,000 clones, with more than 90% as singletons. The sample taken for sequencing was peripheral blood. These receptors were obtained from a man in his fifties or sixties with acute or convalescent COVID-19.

CDR3 sequence: CAISGNRGSYGYTF. The CDR3 nucleotides are TGTGCCATCAGTGGGAATAGGGGCTCCTATGGCTACACCTTC. J is TRBJ1-2 and V is TRBV10-3; tentatively, D is TRBD1 (5 bases). This CDR3 is 14 amino acids long. Germline V CDR1 and CDR2: ENHRY, SYGVKD. V was shortened by 4 bases and J by 4 bases, with 13 bases between the two germline ends.

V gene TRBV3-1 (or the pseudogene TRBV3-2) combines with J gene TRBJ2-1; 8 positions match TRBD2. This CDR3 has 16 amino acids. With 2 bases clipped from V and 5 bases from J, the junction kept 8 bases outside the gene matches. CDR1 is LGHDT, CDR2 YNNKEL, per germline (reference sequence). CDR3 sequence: CASSQSVTSGNNEQFF. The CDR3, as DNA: TGTGCCAGCAGCCAAAGCGTTACTAGCGGTAACAATGAGCAGTTCTTC.

CDR3 region: CASSFDRGPSGNSPLHF. The CDR3 DNA sequence: TGTGCCAGCAGCTTCGACAGGGGACCCAGTGGTAATTCACCCCTCCACTTT. The chain carries TRBV7-9 and TRBJ1-6; 8 positions agree with TRBD1. Germline CDR1 reads SEHNR; CDR2 reads FQNEAQ (reference sequence). CDR3 length: 17 residues. V lost 3 bases and J lost 6; bases outside the gene matches: 10. The full variable domain, rest sourced from reference TRBV7-9 and TRBJ1-6, is DTGVSQNPRHKITKRGQNVTFRCDPISEHNRLYWYRQTLGQGPEFLTYFQNEAQLEKSRLLSDRFSAERPKGSFSTLEIQRTEQGDSAMYLCASSFDRGPSGNSPLHFGNGTRLTVT.

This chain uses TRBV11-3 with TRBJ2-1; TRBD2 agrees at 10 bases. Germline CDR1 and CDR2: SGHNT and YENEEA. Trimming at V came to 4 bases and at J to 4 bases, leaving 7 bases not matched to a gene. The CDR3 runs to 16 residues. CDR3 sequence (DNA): TGTGCCAGCAGCTACTTAAGCGGGGGGGCGTACAATGAGCAGTTCTTC. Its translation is CASSYLSGGAYNEQFF. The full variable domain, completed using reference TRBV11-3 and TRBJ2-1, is EAGVVQSPRYKIIEKKQPVAFWCNPISGHNTLYWYLQNLGQGPELLIRYENEEAVDDSQLPKDRFSAERLKGVDSTLKIQPAELGDSAVYLCASSYLSGGAYNEQFFGPGTRLTVL.

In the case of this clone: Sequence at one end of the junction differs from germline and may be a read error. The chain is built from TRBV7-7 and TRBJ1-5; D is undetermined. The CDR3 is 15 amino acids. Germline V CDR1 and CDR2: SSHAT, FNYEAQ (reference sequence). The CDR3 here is CASSFGDGSNQPQHF. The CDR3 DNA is TGTGCTAGCAGCTTCGGGGATGGCAGCAATCAGCCCCAGCATTTT.

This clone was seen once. CDR3 loop: CASSLGGQSNSNQPQHF. The CDR3 nucleotides are TGTGCCAGCAGCTTAGGGGGACAGTCGAATAGCAATCAGCCCCAGCATTTT. This chain connects TRBV7-2 to TRBJ1-5; 7 bases align to TRBD1. The CDR3 length is 17 residues. Germline loops: CDR1 SGHTA, CDR2 FQGNSA. The ends lost 1 base at V and 0 bases at J; junction bases unmatched: 6.

CDR3 nucleotides: TGTGCCAGCAGCGCTTGGACAGGGCGAACTGAAGCTTTCTTT. Translated: CASSAWTGRTEAFF. The rearrangement links TRBV7-2 to TRBJ1-1, with 8 positions matching TRBD1. The length of the CDR3 is 14 residues. Germline lookup yields CDR1 SGHTA and CDR2 FQGNSA. Trimming at V came to 5 bases and at J to 5 bases, leaving 7 bases not matched to a gene.

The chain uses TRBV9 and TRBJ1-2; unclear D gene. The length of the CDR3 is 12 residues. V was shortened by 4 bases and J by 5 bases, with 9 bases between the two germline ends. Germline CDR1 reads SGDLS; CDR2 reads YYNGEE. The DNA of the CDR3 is TGTGCCAGCAGCCGCGAGGATTATGGCTACACCTTC. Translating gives CASSREDYGYTF.

CDR3 in amino acids: CASSDGLAGPEEQYV. The CDR3 nucleotides read TGTGCCAGCAGTGACGGACTAGCGGGGCCGGAGGAGCAGTACGTC. The chain is built from TRBV28 and TRBJ2-7, with TRBD2 matching 12 bases. CDR1 is MDHEN and CDR2 is SYDVKM in the germline V gene. J lost 7 bases, V lost 5 bases, and 9 bases had no gene match. This CDR3 region has 15 residues.

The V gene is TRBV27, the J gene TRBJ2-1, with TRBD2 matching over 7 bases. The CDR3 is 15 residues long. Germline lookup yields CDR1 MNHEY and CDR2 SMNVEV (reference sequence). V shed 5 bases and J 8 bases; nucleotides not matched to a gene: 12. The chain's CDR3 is CASSPLPGGRDEQFF. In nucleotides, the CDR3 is TGTGCCAGCAGTCCCCTGCCGGGCGGGAGAGATGAGCAGTTCTTC.

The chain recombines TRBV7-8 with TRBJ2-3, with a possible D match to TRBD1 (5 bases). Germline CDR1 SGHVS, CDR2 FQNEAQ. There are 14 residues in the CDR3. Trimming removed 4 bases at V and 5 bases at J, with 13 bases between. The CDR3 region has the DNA TGTGCCAGCAGCTCCCGGACAATCCTAGATACGCAGTATTTT. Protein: CASSSRTILDTQYF.

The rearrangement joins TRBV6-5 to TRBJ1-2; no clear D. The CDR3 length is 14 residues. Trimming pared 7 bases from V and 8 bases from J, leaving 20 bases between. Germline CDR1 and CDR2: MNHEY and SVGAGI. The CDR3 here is CASKSPGDSYGYTF. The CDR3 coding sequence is TGTGCCAGCAAAAGCCCCGGAGACTCCTACGGCTACACCTTC.

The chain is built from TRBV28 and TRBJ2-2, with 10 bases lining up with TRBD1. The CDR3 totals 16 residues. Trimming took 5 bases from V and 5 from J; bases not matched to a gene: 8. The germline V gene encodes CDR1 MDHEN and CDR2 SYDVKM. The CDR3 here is CASSSRQGARTGELFF. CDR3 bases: TGTGCCAGCAGTAGTAGACAGGGGGCGCGAACCGGGGAGCTGTTTTTT.

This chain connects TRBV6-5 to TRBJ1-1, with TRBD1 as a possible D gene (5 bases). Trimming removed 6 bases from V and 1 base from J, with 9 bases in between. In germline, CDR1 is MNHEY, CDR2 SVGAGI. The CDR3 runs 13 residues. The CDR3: CASSFQGNTEAFF. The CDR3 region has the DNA TGTGCCAGCAGCTTTCAGGGGAACACTGAAGCTTTCTTT.

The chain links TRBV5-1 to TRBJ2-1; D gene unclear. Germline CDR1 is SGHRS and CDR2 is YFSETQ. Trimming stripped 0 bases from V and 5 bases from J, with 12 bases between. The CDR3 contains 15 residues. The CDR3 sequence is CASSLATTRNNEQFF. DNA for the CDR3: TGCGCCAGCAGCTTGGCCACGACACGAAACAATGAGCAGTTCTTC.

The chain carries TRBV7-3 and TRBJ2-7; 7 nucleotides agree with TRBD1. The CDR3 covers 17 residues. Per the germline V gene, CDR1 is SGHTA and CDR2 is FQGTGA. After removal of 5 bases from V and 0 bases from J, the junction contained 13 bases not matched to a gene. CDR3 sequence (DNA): TGTGCCAGCAGCACGGGACAGCGGTCCACCTCCTCCTACGAGCAGTACGTC. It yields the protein CASSTGQRSTSSYEQYV.

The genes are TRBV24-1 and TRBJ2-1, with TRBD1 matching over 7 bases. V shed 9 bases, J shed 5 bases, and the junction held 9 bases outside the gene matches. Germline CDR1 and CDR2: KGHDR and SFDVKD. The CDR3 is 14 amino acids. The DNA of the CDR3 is TGTGCCACCCAAGACAGGGCGTGGGACAATGAGCAGTTCTTC. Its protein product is CATQDRAWDNEQFF.

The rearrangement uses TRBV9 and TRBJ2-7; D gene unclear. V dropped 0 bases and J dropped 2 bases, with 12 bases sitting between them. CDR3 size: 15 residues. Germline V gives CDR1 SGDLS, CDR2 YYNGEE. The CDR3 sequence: CASSVVANSPYEQYF. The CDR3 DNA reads TGTGCCAGCAGCGTAGTGGCTAACAGCCCCTACGAGCAGTACTTC.

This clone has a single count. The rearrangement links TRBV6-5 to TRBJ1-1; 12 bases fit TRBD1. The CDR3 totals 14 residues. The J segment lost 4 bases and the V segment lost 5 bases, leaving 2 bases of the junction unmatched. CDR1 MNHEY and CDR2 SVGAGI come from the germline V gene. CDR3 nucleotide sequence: TGTGCCAGCAGTCCGGGACAGGGGGCCACTGAAGCTTTCTTT. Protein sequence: CASSPGQGATEAFF.

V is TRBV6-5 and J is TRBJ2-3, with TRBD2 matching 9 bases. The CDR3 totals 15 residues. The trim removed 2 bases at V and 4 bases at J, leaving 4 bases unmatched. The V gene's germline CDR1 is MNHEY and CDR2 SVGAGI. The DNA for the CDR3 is TGTGCCAGCAGTTACCGGCGGGGGGGCCCAGATACGCAGTATTTT. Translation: CASSYRRGGPDTQYF.

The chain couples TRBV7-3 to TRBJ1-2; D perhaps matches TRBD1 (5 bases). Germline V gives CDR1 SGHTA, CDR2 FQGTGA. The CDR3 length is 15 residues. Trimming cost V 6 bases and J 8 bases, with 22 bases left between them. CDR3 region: CASSLQAGSEWGYTF. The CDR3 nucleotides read TGTGCCAGCAGTCTACAGGCTGGATCTGAATGGGGCTACACCTTC.

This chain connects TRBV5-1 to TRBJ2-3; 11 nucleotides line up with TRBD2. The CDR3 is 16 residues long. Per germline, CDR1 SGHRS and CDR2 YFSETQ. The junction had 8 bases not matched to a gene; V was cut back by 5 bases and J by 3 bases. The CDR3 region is CASSFGASGRTDTQYF. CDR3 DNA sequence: TGCGCCAGCAGTTTTGGGGCTAGCGGGAGGACAGATACGCAGTATTTT.

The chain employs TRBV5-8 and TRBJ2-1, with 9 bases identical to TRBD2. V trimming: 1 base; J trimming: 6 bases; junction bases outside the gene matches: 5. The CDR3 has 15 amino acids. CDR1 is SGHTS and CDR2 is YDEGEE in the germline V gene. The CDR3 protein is CASSLFSGSVNEQFF. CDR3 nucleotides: TGTGCCAGCAGCTTGTTTAGCGGGAGCGTCAATGAGCAGTTCTTC.